The next 26 T cell receptor beta chains were all read from a single sample in a study of breast tumors, draining lymph nodes, adjacent tissues. Axillary draining lymph nodes of breast cancer patients supplied the node samples. TCRdb itself ran the multiplex PCR reads through MiXCR, one entry per CDR3 protein. The sample lists 200,000 to 250,000 distinct CDR3 sequences, 34% seen once, with under 4.5% in the top ten. The material sequenced was axillary lymph node tissue. These receptors originate from a female donor with breast cancer. Some clones in this sample may be carry-over from other donors' samples.

A remark on this clonotype: A single base separates this from a much larger clone, so it may be a read error. The chain recombines TRBV6-5 with TRBJ1-6; 8 positions agree with TRBD1. The CDR3 covers 19 residues. After removal of 11 bases from V and 2 bases from J, the junction contained 20 bases not matched to a gene. CDR1 is MNHEY and CDR2 is SVGAGI in the germline V gene. CDR3 amino acids: CAGTPVPGQGGAYNSPLHF. The CDR3, as DNA: TGTGCCGGCACCCCCGTCCCTGGACAGGGAGGCGCCTATAATTCACCCCTCCACTTT.

This chain joins TRBV10-2 and TRBJ1-1; weak D call: TRBD1 (5 bases). V lost 6 bases to trimming and J lost 4 bases, with 12 bases between them. CDR3 size: 13 residues. The V gene's germline CDR1 is WSHSY and CDR2 SAAADI. The CDR3 coding sequence is TGCGCCAGCAGACAGGCCCGGGTCACTGAAGCTTTCTTT. This encodes CASRQARVTEAFF.

This clonotype was detected many times. The rearrangement joins TRBV2 to TRBJ2-3; D possibly corresponds to TRBD2 (6 bases). From germline, CDR1 is SNHLY and CDR2 FYNNEI. This CDR3 has 15 residues. V dropped 4 bases and J dropped 4 bases, with 15 bases sitting between them. The CDR3 DNA reads as TGTGCCAGCAGTGTATCCCCGGGAGTCTCAGATACGCAGTATTTT. This translates into CASSVSPGVSDTQYF.

This clonotype was observed a handful of times. This chain links TRBV9 with TRBJ1-2; TRBD1 is a possible D gene (6 bases). The CDR3 covers 16 residues. Germline CDR1 is SGDLS and CDR2 is YYNGEE. Trimming stripped 0 bases from V and 6 bases from J, with 18 bases between. CDR3 in DNA: TGTGCCAGCAGCGTAGGGGGGGGGGGGCTCCTAAATGGCTACACCTTC. As protein: CASSVGGGGLLNGYTF.

This chain uses TRBV3-1 with TRBJ1-5, with no clear D. V dropped 1 base and J dropped 0 bases, with 7 bases sitting between them. There are 15 residues in the CDR3. Germline CDR1 LGHDT, CDR2 YNNKEL (reference sequence). CDR3 loop: CASSQAGGSNQPQHF. CDR3 bases: TGTGCCAGCAGCCAAGCGGGAGGTAGCAATCAGCCCCAGCATTTT. Supplemented by reference TRBV3-1 and TRBJ1-5, the full variable domain reads DTAVSQTPKYLVTQMGNDKSIKCEQNLGHDTMYWYKQDSKKFLKIMFSYNNKELIINETVPNRFSPKSPDKAHLNLHINSLELGDSAVYFCASSQAGGSNQPQHFGDGTRLSIL.

Turning to this clonotype: A much larger clone lies a single base off, so this may be a read error. The chain uses TRBV7-3 and TRBJ2-1; the D gene could be TRBD1 or TRBD2 (5 bases each). Germline assignment: CDR1 SGHTA and CDR2 FQGTGA. The length of the CDR3 is 15 residues. CDR3 sequence: CASSPVGDGLNEQLF. In nucleotides, the CDR3 is TGTGCCAGCAGCCCCGTGGGGGATGGGTTGAATGAGCAGCTCTTC. Complete variable domain (other parts from reference TRBV7-3 and TRBJ2-1): GAGVSQTPSNKVTEKGKYVELRCDPISGHTALYWYRQSLGQGPEFLIYFQGTGAADDSGLPNDRFFAVRPEGSVSTLKIQRTERGDSAVYLCASSPVGDGLNEQLFGPGTRLTVL.

The sample holds many counts of this clonotype. The chain combines TRBV5-1 with TRBJ2-2; D unclear. V lost 0 bases and J lost 0, with 9 bases in between. CDR1 and CDR2 from the germline V gene are SGHRS and YFSETQ. This CDR3 has 16 amino acids. DNA of the CDR3: TGCGCCAGCAGCTTGGCCGGCGGAACGAACACCGGGGAGCTGTTTTTT. Translation: CASSLAGGTNTGELFF.

This clonotype has a count of ten or more. V is TRBV9 and J is TRBJ2-5; the D is unclear. The V end was cut by 1 base, the J end by 1 base, with 11 bases between. This CDR3 has 15 residues. Germline assignment: CDR1 SGDLS and CDR2 YYNGEE. The DNA of the CDR3 is TGTGCCAGCAGCGTATCGGTCCACGCCCAAGAGACCCAGTACTTC. Protein product: CASSVSVHAQETQYF.

A remark on this clonotype: A read error may explain this, as a much larger clone is one base away. The chain employs TRBV6-5 and TRBJ1-2, with D tentatively TRBD1 (5 bases). CDR3 length: 14 amino acids. From germline, CDR1 is MNHEY and CDR2 SVGAGI. The CDR3 loop is CASRRDVANYDYTF. CDR3 nucleotides: TGTGCCAGCAGAAGGGACGTTGCTAACTATGACTACACCTTC.

V gene TRBV20-1 combines with J gene TRBJ2-2; D unclear. V lost 0 bases and J 8 bases, leaving 4 bases between the germline ends. The CDR3 consists of 11 residues. The germline V gene encodes CDR1 DFQATT and CDR2 SNEGSKA (reference sequence). The CDR3 region has the DNA TGCAGTGCTAGAGATGCGGGGGAGCTGTTTTTT. Translation: CSARDAGELFF.

This clonotype was picked up many times. The chain joins TRBV5-1 to TRBJ2-6; 9 nucleotides match TRBD1. The V gene end was trimmed by 4 bases and the J gene end by 0 bases; junction bases not matched to a gene: 8. CDR3 size: 18 residues. Germline CDR1 reads SGHRS; CDR2 reads YFSETQ. The CDR3 DNA follows: TGCGCCAGCAGCGGAGGGGACAGGGTGGCCTCTGGGGCCAACGTCCTGACTTTC. Its protein product is CASSGGDRVASGANVLTF.

This clonotype was counted at least ten times. V usage is TRBV2 and J usage is TRBJ2-3, with 8 bases matching TRBD2. V gave up 6 bases and J gave up 2 bases; unmatched junction bases: 4. The CDR3 covers 14 residues. The germline V gene encodes CDR1 SNHLY and CDR2 FYNNEI. For the CDR3, the DNA is TGTGCCAGCAGCGAACTAGCGGCCACAGATACGCAGTATTTT. Translation: CASSELAATDTQYF.

Only one count was recorded for this clonotype. The chain joins TRBV14 to TRBJ2-3; D is possibly TRBD1 (5 bases). Trimming left V 0 bases short and J 6 bases short, with 13 bases between. The CDR3 covers 15 residues. Germline lookup yields CDR1 SGHDN and CDR2 FVKESK. The CDR3 DNA sequence: TGTGCCAGCAGCCAAGACCGACCAGGGCGGGATACGCAGTATTTT. Translating it yields CASSQDRPGRDTQYF.

This clonotype was counted ten times or more. V is TRBV3-1 and J is TRBJ1-2; D is undetermined. The length of the CDR3 is 13 residues. The V gene's germline CDR1 is LGHDT and CDR2 YNNKEL (reference sequence). Trimming removed 1 base from V and 8 bases from J, with 11 bases in between. CDR3 residues: CASSQARRRGYTF. The CDR3 DNA sequence: TGTGCCAGCAGCCAAGCCCGAAGAAGGGGCTACACCTTC.

The chain links TRBV6-5 to TRBJ1-5; D gene ambiguous. The germline V gene encodes CDR1 MNHEY and CDR2 SVGAGI. This CDR3 is built from 18 residues. V was shortened by 6 bases and J by 0 bases, with 21 bases between the two germline ends. CDR3 residues: CASSPSGGEFYSNQPQHF. Here the CDR3 DNA reads TGTGCCAGCAGCCCTAGTGGCGGAGAGTTTTATAGCAATCAGCCCCAGCATTTT.

This clonotype appeared many times. J is TRBJ2-1 and V is TRBV7-9; 8 bases align to TRBD2. V was pared by 1 base and J by 4 bases, with 12 bases of the junction left unmatched. The CDR3 runs 18 residues. Germline lookup yields CDR1 SEHNR and CDR2 FQNEAQ (reference sequence). The CDR3 sequence: CASSLGASGPEGYNEQFF. CDR3 coding DNA: TGTGCCAGCAGCTTAGGGGCTAGCGGGCCCGAGGGGTACAATGAGCAGTTCTTC.

V usage is TRBV11-3 and J usage is TRBJ1-4, with 12 bases aligning to TRBD1. The germline V gene has CDR1 SGHNT and CDR2 YENEEA. V shed 1 base, J shed 7 bases, and the junction held 7 bases outside the gene matches. The CDR3 length is 17 residues. CDR3 region: CASSLASGTGGFEKLFF. As DNA, the CDR3 is TGTGCCAGCAGCTTAGCCTCCGGGACAGGGGGCTTTGAAAAACTGTTTTTT.

The V call is TRBV7-3, the J call TRBJ2-3; no reliable D call. Germline assignment: CDR1 SGHTA and CDR2 FQGTGA. The germline V and J ends were trimmed by 1 base and 10 bases, with 24 bases remaining between them. This CDR3 is 17 amino acids long. Written as DNA, the CDR3 is TGTGCCAGCAGCTTAAGGGCTGTTAGCTGGCTCACGAATCCGCAGTATTTT. Its protein product is CASSLRAVSWLTNPQYF.

As for this clonotype: Possible read error: a much larger clone is one base away. The V call is TRBV6-1, the J call TRBJ2-1; TRBD2 matches 7 bases. CDR3 length: 14 residues. Germline assignment: CDR1 MNHNS and CDR2 SASEGT. V trimming: 5 bases; J trimming: 7 bases; junction bases outside the gene matches: 8. The CDR3 DNA is TGTGCCAGCAGTCAATTGGGGGGGAGGAATGAGCAGTTCTTC. This gives the protein CASSQLGGRNEQFF.

This clonotype was observed at least ten times. At one of its ends the junction is not consistent with the germline gene, which may arise from a read error. This rearrangement joins TRBV7-6 to TRBJ2-7; a possible D gene is TRBD1 (9 bases). The CDR3 length is 14 residues. The germline V gene has CDR1 SGHVS and CDR2 FNYEAQ. CDR3 nucleotides: TGTGCCAGCAACTTAGCGGGGACAGGGAACGAGCAGTACTTC. Encoded protein: CASNLAGTGNEQYF.

This clonotype occurred many times. The V and J genes are TRBV19 and TRBJ1-3; D gene ambiguous. The CDR3 length is 16 residues. Trimming took off 5 bases at V and 1 base at J, with 15 bases between the two ends. Germline V lookup: CDR1 LNHDA, CDR2 SQIVND (reference sequence). The CDR3 region is CASSSGRLSSGNTIYF. The CDR3, as DNA: TGTGCCAGTAGTTCGGGCAGGCTTTCTTCTGGAAACACCATATATTTT.

Note on this clonotype: This may arise from a read error, as a much more abundant clone is one base away. The J gene is TRBJ2-5, the V gene TRBV6-6; the D gene is possibly TRBD2 (6 bases). V was clipped by 6 bases and J by 9 bases, with 20 bases between them. The germline gives CDR1 MNHNY, CDR2 SVGAGI (reference sequence). CDR3 size: 14 residues. CDR3 DNA: TGTGCCAGCAGCCGGGGCGGAGGGAGTGAGGCCCAGTACTTC. Encoded protein: CASSRGGGSEAQYF.

Ten or more counts support this clonotype. This chain joins TRBV15 and TRBJ1-3; TRBD1 matches 10 bases. The CDR3 loop spans 15 amino acids. V lost 4 bases and J lost 4; bases outside the gene matches: 4. Germline loops: CDR1 LNHNV, CDR2 YYDKDF (reference sequence). CDR3 nucleotide sequence: TGTGCCACCAGCACGGGACAGGGGAAAGGAAACACCATATATTTT. As protein: CATSTGQGKGNTIYF.

In this sample, this clonotype turned up many times. One end of the junction varies from germline; a read error may be responsible. The J gene is TRBJ2-7, the V gene TRBV12-3 or TRBV12-4; 11 positions match TRBD2. The CDR3 consists of 12 residues. The chain's CDR3 is CASSSRTSGLHF. The CDR3 nucleotides are TGTGCCAGCAGTTCCCGGACTAGCGGGCTTCACTTC.

This clonotype was seen at least ten times. The chain couples TRBV20-1 to TRBJ1-6, with 7 bases aligning to TRBD1. Trimming at V came to 1 base and at J to 4 bases, leaving 7 bases not matched to a gene. The length of the CDR3 is 16 residues. Looked up from germline, CDR1 is DFQATT and CDR2 is SNEGSKA (reference sequence). The CDR3 DNA sequence: TGCAGTGCTAGAGTAGAGGGGGCGAGGTATAATTCACCCCTCCACTTT. It yields the protein CSARVEGARYNSPLHF.

The chain couples TRBV7-9 to TRBJ2-5; 13 nucleotides line up with TRBD2. The end of the DNA fits TRBJ2-7 better, so the J call may be wrong. The germline CDR1 and CDR2 sequences are SEHNR and FQNEAQ (reference sequence). CDR3 length equals 14 residues. CDR3 coding DNA: TGTGCCAGCAGCCGGACTAGCGGGAGTCACGAGCAGTACTTC. It codes for CASSRTSGSHEQYF.